The 27 T cell receptor beta chains below all came from one sample that was sequenced in a study of beta chain features in type 1 diabetes. The study reverse transcribed the entire isolated RNA, so it sequenced expressed TCRB transcripts. The data were produced by immunoSEQ multiplex PCR, yet TCRdb's version contains in-frame clones alone and is incomplete. The sample includes over 700,000 clones, roughly a sixth of them seen just once. Material: naive CD4+ T cells from blood. These receptors all stem from a woman under 30 in good health.

This clone was recorded once. This chain joins TRBV6-4 and TRBJ1-2; no firm D call. CDR1 is MRHNA, CDR2 SNTAGT, per germline. This CDR3 is built from 13 residues. The ends were cut back, 7 bases at V and 5 bases at J, with 14 bases in the middle. CDR3 in amino acids: CASTLTFKYGYTF. Written as DNA, the CDR3 is TGTGCCAGCACCTTAACCTTCAAGTATGGCTACACCTTC.

This clone has ten or more counts. Other DNA sequences in this specimen translate into the identical CDR3. This chain links TRBV18 with TRBJ1-5, with D hard to call. There are 12 residues in the CDR3. Germline CDR1 and CDR2: KGHSH and LQKENI. Trimming stripped 4 bases from V and 1 base from J, with 2 bases between. Written as DNA, the CDR3 is TGTGCCAGCTCACTGAGCAATCAGCCCCAGCATTTT. Its translation is CASSLSNQPQHF. The whole variable domain, filled in from reference TRBV18 and TRBJ1-5, reads NAGVMQNPRHLVRRRGQEARLRCSPMKGHSHVYWYRQLPEEGLKFMVYLQKENIIDESGMPKERFSAEFPKEGPSILRIQQVVRGDSAAYFCASSLSNQPQHFGDGTRLSIL.

V is TRBV9 and J is TRBJ2-2; TRBD2 matches 10 bases. Germline-derived CDR1 and CDR2 are SGDLS and YYNGEE. The CDR3 is 18 amino acids. Trimming at V came to 3 bases and at J to 2 bases, leaving 10 bases not matched to a gene. In DNA, the CDR3 is TGTGCCAGCAGCGCGGGACTAGCGTTACTCCAAAACACCGGGGAGCTGTTTTTT. Its translation: CASSAGLALLQNTGELFF.

A few counts support this clone. This chain connects TRBV29-1 to TRBJ2-7, with 7 positions matching TRBD1. V dropped 3 bases and J dropped 3; count of bases not matched to a gene: 2. The CDR3 spans 12 residues. Germline CDR1 is SQVTM and CDR2 is ANQGSEA. For the CDR3, the DNA is TGCAGCGTTGACAGGGGGAACTACGAGCAGTACTTC. It codes for CSVDRGNYEQYF.

This clone showed up just a few times. This chain links TRBV4-3 with TRBJ2-1; no clear D. Per germline, CDR1 LGHNA and CDR2 YSLEER. Trimming pared 0 bases from V and 2 bases from J, leaving 5 bases between. CDR3 length equals 14 residues. The CDR3 loop reads CASSQDQAYNEQFF. DNA for the CDR3: TGCGCCAGCAGCCAAGATCAAGCCTACAATGAGCAGTTCTTC.

This clone was seen more than once but under ten times. The chain's CDR3 is CASTPFSGRTYEQFF. Written as DNA, the CDR3 is TGTGCCAGCACCCCTTTTAGCGGGAGAACGTATGAGCAGTTCTTC. The V call is TRBV7-2, the J call TRBJ2-1; 9 bases fit TRBD2. This CDR3 region has 15 residues. The V gene's germline CDR1 is SGHTA and CDR2 FQGNSA. V shed 7 bases, J shed 8 bases, and the junction held 12 bases outside the gene matches.

J is TRBJ2-3 and V is TRBV18; D not certain. V was cut by 5 bases and J by 0 bases, with 12 bases left in between. This CDR3 contains 15 residues. The germline CDR1 and CDR2 sequences are KGHSH and LQKENI. Here the CDR3 reads CASSNNPPSTDTQYF. The CDR3 DNA follows: TGTGCCAGCTCAAACAACCCCCCTAGCACAGATACGCAGTATTTT.

This clone was found a few times. The chain uses TRBV5-6 and TRBJ2-3, with 14 bases aligning to TRBD2. The germline V gene has CDR1 SGHDT and CDR2 YYEEEE. With 2 bases clipped from V and 3 bases from J, the junction kept 11 bases outside the gene matches. This CDR3 is 19 amino acids long. As DNA, the CDR3 is TGTGCCAGCAGCTTTCGGACTAGCGGGAGGAGGAGTTGGACAGATACGCAGTATTTT. As protein: CASSFRTSGRRSWTDTQYF.

A few counts support this clone. J is TRBJ2-1 and V is TRBV28; a possible D gene is TRBD2 (6 bases). Between the trimmed V and J ends, which lost 11 bases and 4 bases, there was a span of 9 bases. The CDR3 covers 11 residues. Germline lookup yields CDR1 MDHEN and CDR2 SYDVKM. Here the CDR3 reads CAGGDYNEQFF. CDR3 nucleotide sequence: TGTGCCGGAGGGGATTACAATGAGCAGTTCTTC. Full variable domain (outside the CDR3, taken from reference TRBV28 and TRBJ2-1): DVKVTQSSRYLVKRTGEKVFLECVQDMDHENMFWYRQDPGLGLRLIYFSYDVKMKEKGDIPEGYSVSREKKERFSLILESASTNQTSMYLCAGGDYNEQFFGPGTRLTVL.

This clone was seen more than once but under ten times. Here the CDR3 DNA reads TGCAGCGTTGGACAGGGTCAAAACGTCGAGCAGTACTTC. Its translation is CSVGQGQNVEQYF. V and J are TRBV29-1 and TRBJ2-7, with 7 positions matching TRBD1. Germline-derived CDR1 and CDR2 are SQVTM and ANQGSEA. V lost 4 bases and J lost 6; bases outside the gene matches: 9. This CDR3 spans 13 amino acids.

The chain recombines TRBV6-5 with TRBJ2-5, with a weak D call TRBD2 (7 bases). CDR1 and CDR2 from the germline V gene are MNHEY and SVGAGI. Trimming took off 6 bases at V and 5 bases at J, with 16 bases between the two ends. The CDR3 runs 14 residues. Written as DNA, the CDR3 is TGTGCCAGCAGGGCCCGAGGGGGGGCGGAGACCCAGTACTTC. It translates to CASRARGGAETQYF.

This clone was detected a few times. V gene TRBV5-1 combines with J gene TRBJ2-2, with D possibly being TRBD2 (6 bases). The CDR3 has 14 amino acids. Trimming left V 8 bases short and J 4 bases short, with 15 bases between. Germline values: CDR1 SGHRS, CDR2 YFSETQ. The CDR3 DNA sequence: TGCGCCAGTCAACGACTAGTCCCCACCGGGGAGCTGTTTTTT. It translates to CASQRLVPTGELFF. Complete variable domain (other parts from reference TRBV5-1 and TRBJ2-2): KAGVTQTPRYLIKTRGQQVTLSCSPISGHRSVSWYQQTPGQGLQFLFEYFSETQRNKGNFPGRFSGRQFSNSRSEMNVSTLELGDSALYLCASQRLVPTGELFFGEGSRLTVL.

This sequence joins TRBV28 and TRBJ2-7; maybe TRBD1 (5 bases). Germline V gives CDR1 MDHEN, CDR2 SYDVKM. This CDR3 is 12 amino acids long. Trimming removed 8 bases at V and 4 bases at J, with 12 bases between. CDR3 nucleotide sequence: TGTGCCAGCTCACAGGTTTTTTACGAGCAGTACTTC. This codes for CASSQVFYEQYF.

Turning to this clone: Other DNA sequences in this sample translate to the same CDR3. The chain links TRBV6-5 to TRBJ2-5, with 8 bases aligning to TRBD2. The CDR3 spans 14 residues. The germline V gene has CDR1 MNHEY and CDR2 SVGAGI. The V gene end was trimmed by 6 bases and the J gene end by 1 base; junction bases not matched to a gene: 4. CDR3 sequence reads: CASSRTSGQETQYF. The CDR3 coding sequence is TGTGCCAGCAGCCGAACTAGCGGCCAAGAGACCCAGTACTTC.

This clone turned up a few times. The V gene is TRBV2, the J gene TRBJ1-3, with 8 bases aligning to TRBD1. Germline CDR1 SNHLY, CDR2 FYNNEI. The CDR3 runs 16 residues. V shed 3 bases and J 3 bases; nucleotides not matched to a gene: 7. In DNA form, the CDR3 reads TGTGCCAGCAGTGACGAGAGGACAGGGAATGGAAACACCATATATTTT. Translated: CASSDERTGNGNTIYF.

This clone was observed a few times. A much larger clone lies a single base off, so this may be a read error. This chain uses TRBV6-1 with TRBJ2-5; no reliable D call. The CDR3 is 10 amino acids. Germline V gene lookup returns CDR1 MNHNS and CDR2 SASEGT. Trimming took off 7 bases at V and 0 bases at J, with 0 bases between the two ends. As DNA, the CDR3 is TGTGCCAGCAACCAAGAGACCCAGTACTTC. Amino acids: CASNQETQYF.

The genes are TRBV28 and TRBJ2-1; 11 bases fit TRBD2. Germline CDR1 and CDR2: MDHEN and SYDVKM. CDR3 length: 16 amino acids. Trimming at V came to 6 bases and at J to 4 bases, leaving 8 bases not matched to a gene. This CDR3 is CASSLRGLAGYNEQFF. The CDR3 DNA follows: TGTGCCAGCAGCTTGCGAGGACTAGCGGGTTACAATGAGCAGTTCTTC.

This chain uses TRBV4-3 with TRBJ2-1; D unresolved. V lost 1 base and J 4 bases, leaving 8 bases between the germline ends. CDR1 and CDR2 from the germline V gene are LGHNA and YSLEER. This CDR3 has 14 amino acids. The CDR3 is CASSQARHYNEQFF. As DNA, the CDR3 is TGCGCCAGCAGCCAAGCGAGACATTACAATGAGCAGTTCTTC.

This clone was picked up a small number of times. V is TRBV6-5 and J is TRBJ2-7; the D gene is possibly TRBD1 (7 bases). V gave up 0 bases and J gave up 6 bases, with 15 bases separating them. The CDR3 loop spans 15 amino acids. Per germline, CDR1 MNHEY and CDR2 SVGAGI. CDR3 sequence (DNA): TGTGCCAGCAGTTACTCGAACAGGGGCGGGGTCGAGCAGTACTTC. Translated: CASSYSNRGGVEQYF.

J is TRBJ2-1 and V is TRBV9; unclear D gene. The CDR3 extends over 16 amino acids. The ends were cut back, 0 bases at V and 0 bases at J, with 10 bases in the middle. CDR1 is SGDLS, CDR2 YYNGEE, per germline. The CDR3 sequence: CASSVVGAGSYNEQFF. The CDR3 DNA reads TGTGCCAGCAGCGTAGTTGGCGCCGGCTCCTACAATGAGCAGTTCTTC.

The genes are TRBV28 and TRBJ2-7, with a weak D call TRBD1 (6 bases). V lost 7 bases and J 4 bases, leaving 14 bases between the germline ends. CDR1 MDHEN and CDR2 SYDVKM come from the germline V gene. This CDR3 is built from 13 residues. CDR3 region: CASNSGDRYEQYF. DNA for the CDR3: TGTGCCAGCAACTCCGGAGACAGGTACGAGCAGTACTTC.

This clone has just a few counts. This rearrangement joins TRBV5-6 to TRBJ2-7; D uncertain. V was cut by 4 bases and J by 4 bases, with 12 bases left in between. Germline assignment: CDR1 SGHDT and CDR2 YYEEEE. The length of the CDR3 is 13 residues. CDR3 coding DNA: TGTGCCAGCAGCCCGACACCTCGTTACGAGCAGTACTTC. Amino acids: CASSPTPRYEQYF.

The chain recombines TRBV21-1 with TRBJ2-7; the listed D gene, TRBD2, was not tested against the DNA. TRBV21-1 is reported as a pseudogene. The CDR3 consists of 15 residues. The DNA of the CDR3 is TGTGCCAGCAGCAAGCGGGGTACTAGCGGTTACGAGCAGTACTTC. Translated, it gives CASSKRGTSGYEQYF.

This clone was counted once. This chain connects TRBV30 to TRBJ2-7; tentative D call: TRBD1 (5 bases). The V end lost 0 bases, the J end lost 2 bases, and 17 bases lay between the germline ends. The CDR3 is 16 amino acids. Germline-derived CDR1 and CDR2 are GTSNPN and SVGIG (reference sequence). The DNA for the CDR3 is TGTGCCTGGAGTGTACTTAAACGCAGGGCACCCTACGAGCAGTACTTC. Amino acid sequence: CAWSVLKRRAPYEQYF.

The chain couples TRBV7-8 to TRBJ2-6; D remains unclear. This CDR3 has 15 residues. V was shortened by 5 bases and J by 0 bases, with 8 bases between the two germline ends. Germline CDR1 SGHVS, CDR2 FQNEAQ. CDR3: CASSLHGSGANVLTF. For the CDR3, the DNA is TGTGCCAGCAGCCTACACGGCTCTGGGGCCAACGTCCTGACTTTC. Drawing the rest from reference TRBV7-8 and TRBJ2-6, the complete variable domain is GAGVSQSPRYKVAKRGQDVALRCDPISGHVSLFWYQQALGQGPEFLTYFQNEAQLDKSGLPSDRFFAERPEGSVSTLKIQRTQQEDSAVYLCASSLHGSGANVLTFGAGSRLTVL.

This chain joins TRBV11-2 and TRBJ2-5; a possible D gene is TRBD2 (5 bases). There are 13 residues in the CDR3. Germline V gene data show CDR1 as SGHAT and CDR2 as FQNNGV. V lost 5 bases and J 3 bases, leaving 10 bases between the germline ends. The CDR3 loop is CASSLGLKETQYF. The CDR3, as DNA: TGTGCCAGCAGCCTCGGACTTAAAGAGACCCAGTACTTC.

The chain uses TRBV13 and TRBJ1-2; the match to TRBD1 covers 8 bases. The CDR3 totals 14 residues. The germline V gene has CDR1 PRHDT and CDR2 FYEKMQ (reference sequence). V shed 6 bases and J 5 bases; nucleotides not matched to a gene: 8. The CDR3 here is CASSRDRREYGYTF. The CDR3 DNA follows: TGTGCCAGCAGTAGGGACAGGAGGGAGTATGGCTACACCTTC.